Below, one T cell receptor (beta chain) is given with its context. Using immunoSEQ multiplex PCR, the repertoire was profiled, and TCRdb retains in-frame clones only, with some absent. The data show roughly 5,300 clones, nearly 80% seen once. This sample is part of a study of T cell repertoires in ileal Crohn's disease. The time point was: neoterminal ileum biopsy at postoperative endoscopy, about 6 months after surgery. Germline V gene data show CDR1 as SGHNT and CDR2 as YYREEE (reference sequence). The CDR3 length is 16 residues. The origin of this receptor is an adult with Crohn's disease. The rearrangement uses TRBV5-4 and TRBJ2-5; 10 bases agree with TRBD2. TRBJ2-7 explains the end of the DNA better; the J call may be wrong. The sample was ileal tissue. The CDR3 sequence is CASSLGPSGGPYEQYF. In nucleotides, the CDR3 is TGTGCCAGCAGCTTGGGGCCTAGCGGGGGTCCCTACGAGCAGTACTTC.